This T cell receptor (beta chain) was recorded in a study of blood T cell repertoires in COVID-19. For the study at large: COVID-19 samples from acute and convalescent phases originated in the United States, Italy and Spain.

In the source study's methods: Amplifying reference gene primers gave estimates of nucleated cell counts. The table came from immunoSEQ multiplex PCR; TCRdb's copy has only in-frame clones and leaves some out. From that table come the V and J calls and clone size; the DNA was used to work out D and trimming. The top ten hold over 10% of the sample, which has roughly 250,000 clones, roughly four fifths seen once. The CDR3 extends over 16 amino acids. Germline lookup yields CDR1 SGHNT and CDR2 YYREEE (reference sequence). Losses at the gene ends were 4 bases for V and 4 bases for J; bases not matched to a gene: 11.

This receptor was identified in a woman between 55 and 75 years old with active or convalescent COVID-19. The chain combines TRBV5-4 with TRBJ2-3; 8 bases map to TRBD2. The source material was peripheral blood. This CDR3 is CASSPLGGGPSDTQYF. The CDR3 DNA reads as TGTGCCAGCAGCCCCCTCGGGGGGGGGCCGTCAGATACGCAGTATTTT.